This is a list of T cell receptor beta chains from one sample in a study of cytomegalovirus exposure and HLA in healthy donors. Using immunoSEQ multiplex PCR, the repertoire was profiled, and TCRdb retains in-frame clones only, with some absent. In the table there are 160,000 or so clones, about 71% of which are singletons. Source material: PBMCs. The receptors here all came from a woman aged 25 to 39 in good health and CMV-seronegative. The CDR3 runs from the conserved cysteine through the conserved F or W. Fields, in order: clone size, V gene, D gene, J gene, CDR3 protein, CDR3 DNA. A D gene is named only where the DNA matches it firmly. Only part of the rows carry a size: once, few, many, or a class if the clone is expanded.

few	TRBV11-2	-	TRBJ1-2	CASSTGAPYGYTF	TGTGCCAGCAGCACAGGAGCTCCCTATGGCTACACCTTC
-	TRBV27	-	TRBJ2-5	CASQDSEETQYF	TGTGCCAGCCAGGATTCTGAAGAGACCCAGTACTTC
once	TRBV5-4	-	TRBJ1-1	CASSQLLPGNTEAFF	TGTGCCAGCAGCCAACTTCTCCCGGGAAACACTGAAGCTTTCTTT
-	TRBV21-1	-	TRBJ2-7	CASSNQGPRTGVSYEQYF	TGTGCCAGCAGCAACCAGGGTCCGCGGACAGGGGTTTCCTACGAGCAGTACTTC
few	TRBV5-6	-	TRBJ1-2	CASSPGQFGYTF	TGTGCCAGCAGCCCCGGACAGTTCGGCTACACCTTC
-	TRBV19	-	TRBJ1-3	CASNGGANTIYF	TGTGCCAGTAATGGGGGCGCAAACACCATATATTTT
-	TRBV28	-	TRBJ2-3	CASGSGSSTDTQYF	TGTGCCAGCGGTAGCGGTTCTAGCACAGATACGCAGTATTTT
-	TRBV28	TRBD2	TRBJ2-7	CASSFRDYSYEQYF	TGTGCCAGCAGTTTCAGGGACTACTCCTACGAGCAGTACTTC
-	TRBV2	-	TRBJ2-7	CASRGYEQYF	TGTGCCAGTAGGGGGTACGAGCAGTACTTC
-	TRBV5-4	-	TRBJ1-5	CASSWGGNQPQHF	TGTGCCAGCAGCTGGGGGGGGAATCAGCCCCAGCATTTT
-	TRBV7-9	TRBD1	TRBJ2-7	CASSVTGTYEQYF	TGTGCCAGCAGCGTGACAGGGACCTACGAGCAGTACTTC
-	TRBV28	-	TRBJ2-7	CASSHPERELYEQYF	TGTGCCAGCAGTCACCCGGAGAGGGAGTTGTACGAGCAGTACTTC
-	TRBV5-4	-	TRBJ1-5	CASSPGAGEQPQHF	TGTGCCAGCAGCCCGGGTGCAGGGGAGCAGCCCCAGCATTTT
once	TRBV5-6	TRBD1	TRBJ2-7	CASRQGAIDYEQYF	TGTGCCAGCAGACAGGGGGCGATTGACTACGAGCAGTACTTC
-	TRBV7-3	TRBD1	TRBJ2-5	CASSSLGGGETQYF	TGTGCCAGCAGCTCGTTAGGGGGCGGGGAGACCCAGTACTTC
few	TRBV10-1	TRBD1	TRBJ2-2	CASETGATGELFF	TGCGCCAGCGAAACAGGGGCCACCGGGGAGCTGTTTTTT
-	TRBV4-3	-	TRBJ2-7	CASSQKYGYEQYF	TGCGCCAGCAGCCAAAAATACGGGTACGAGCAGTACTTC
-	TRBV6-1	-	TRBJ1-5	CASSDRVYQPQHF	TGTGCCAGCAGTGACCGGGTATATCAGCCCCAGCATTTT
few	TRBV9	TRBD1	TRBJ2-4	CASSLTGIAKNIQYF	TGTGCCAGCAGCCTGACAGGGATAGCCAAAAACATTCAGTACTTC
-	TRBV5-6	-	TRBJ2-3	CASSATGTDTQYF	TGTGCCAGCAGCGCCACAGGGACAGATACGCAGTATTTT
-	TRBV9	-	TRBJ1-3	CASSVAWGAGNTIYF	TGTGCCAGCAGCGTAGCTTGGGGGGCTGGAAACACCATATATTTT
once	TRBV27	-	TRBJ2-1	CASSMDTDYNEQFF	TGTGCCAGCAGTATGGACACAGACTACAATGAGCAGTTCTTC
-	TRBV27	-	TRBJ1-4	CASSQGPGEKLFF	TGTGCCAGCAGCCAGGGGCCCGGCGAAAAACTGTTTTTT
-	TRBV4-1	TRBD1	TRBJ1-1	CASSQTGGEGTEAFF	TGCGCCAGCAGCCAGACAGGGGGCGAAGGAACTGAAGCTTTCTTT
-	TRBV6-5	TRBD1	TRBJ2-3	CASSYGQGPDTQYF	TGTGCCAGCAGTTACGGACAGGGGCCAGATACGCAGTATTTT
few	TRBV2	-	TRBJ2-5	CASSERSGPETQYF	TGTGCCAGCAGTGAAAGGTCAGGTCCAGAGACCCAGTACTTC
-	TRBV7-9	-	TRBJ2-3	CASSPGADTQYF	TGTGCCAGCAGCCCCGGGGCAGATACGCAGTATTTT
-	TRBV19	-	TRBJ2-1	CASSIDRTPPYNEQFF	TGTGCCAGTAGTATAGATAGGACTCCACCCTACAATGAGCAGTTCTTC
-	TRBV30	-	TRBJ1-1	CAAGDKALF	TGTGCCGCCGGGGACAAAGCCCTTTTT
-	TRBV12-5	-	TRBJ2-5	CASGLLGATETQHF	TGTGCTAGTGGCCTCCTTGGGGCGACGGAGACCCAGCACTTC
-	TRBV7-2	TRBD1	TRBJ2-3	CASVWDRSTDTQYF	TGTGCCAGCGTGTGGGACAGGAGCACAGATACGCAGTATTTT
-	TRBV7-9	-	TRBJ1-1	CSSSLVGGGLGGTEAFF	TGTTCCAGCAGCTTAGTGGGGGGGGGCCTCGGGGGCACTGAAGCTTTCTTT
-	TRBV11-2	TRBD1	TRBJ1-1	CASSFDRVAEAFF	TGTGCCAGCAGCTTCGACAGGGTGGCTGAAGCTTTCTTT
-	TRBV5-4	TRBD1	TRBJ1-6	CASRKDPAQGVSPLHF	TGTGCCAGCAGGAAGGACCCGGCGCAGGGGGTCTCACCCCTCCACTTT
-	TRBV7-2	-	TRBJ1-3	CASSLHRGGPGNTIYF	TGTGCCAGCAGCTTACATCGGGGGGGGCCTGGAAACACCATATATTTT
-	TRBV11-3	TRBD2	TRBJ2-1	CASSEAGGNEQFF	TGTGCCAGCAGCGAGGCGGGGGGTAATGAGCAGTTCTTC
-	TRBV2	-	TRBJ1-6	CASSGGVYNSPLHF	TGTGCCAGCAGTGGAGGAGTTTATAATTCACCCCTCCACTTT
-	TRBV28	TRBD1	TRBJ1-1	CASSLNPGTANTEAFF	TGTGCCAGCAGTTTGAACCCCGGGACAGCGAACACTGAAGCTTTCTTT
-	TRBV28	-	TRBJ1-6	CASSLPGSPLHF	TGTGCCAGCAGTTTACCAGGGTCACCCCTCCACTTT